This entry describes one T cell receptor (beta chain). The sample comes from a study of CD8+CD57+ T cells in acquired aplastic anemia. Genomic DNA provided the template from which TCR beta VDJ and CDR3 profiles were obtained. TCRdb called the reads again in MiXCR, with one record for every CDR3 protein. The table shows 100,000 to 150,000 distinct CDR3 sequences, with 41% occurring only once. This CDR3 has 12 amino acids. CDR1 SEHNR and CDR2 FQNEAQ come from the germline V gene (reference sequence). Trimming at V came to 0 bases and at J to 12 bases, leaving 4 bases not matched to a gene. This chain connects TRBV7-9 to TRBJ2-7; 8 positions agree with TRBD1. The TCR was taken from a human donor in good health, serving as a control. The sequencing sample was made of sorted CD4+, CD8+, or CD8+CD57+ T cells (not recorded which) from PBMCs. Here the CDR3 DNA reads TGTGCCAGCAGCTTAGCGCTTGGGACAGGGTACTTC. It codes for CASSLALGTGYF.